One sample yielded the 6 T cell receptor beta chains listed below, sequenced in a study of cytomegalovirus exposure and HLA in healthy donors. TCRdb's copy holds only in-frame clones and misses some; the assay was immunoSEQ multiplex PCR. This sample yields about 400,000 clones, of which roughly 90% are seen a single time; approximately 0.86% belongs to the top ten. The sample consisted of PBMCs. The receptors come from a woman aged 18-29 years in good health and CMV-seronegative.

In this sample, this clone turned up a few times. The rearrangement links TRBV5-1 to TRBJ2-3; 8 nucleotides line up with TRBD1. Germline V lookup: CDR1 SGHRS, CDR2 YFSETQ. This CDR3 has 15 residues. Trimming removed 0 bases from V and 4 bases from J; junction bases left unmatched: 4. CDR3 DNA: TGCGCCAGCAGCTTGGAGGGCAGGGGGCCAGATACGCAGTATTTT. Its protein product is CASSLEGRGPDTQYF.

The V call is TRBV6-4, the J call TRBJ2-1; 8 bases match TRBD1. The CDR3 has 16 amino acids. V shed 0 bases, J shed 8 bases, and the junction held 9 bases outside the gene matches. CDR1 is MRHNA, CDR2 SNTAGT, per germline. The CDR3 coding sequence is TGTGCCAGCAGTGACTCACTTGGACAGGGCCGCGATGAGCAGTTCTTC. Translation: CASSDSLGQGRDEQFF.

This clone was picked up a small number of times. The rearrangement uses TRBV7-3 and TRBJ1-3; 8 nucleotides match TRBD1. V dropped 5 bases and J dropped 0; count of bases not matched to a gene: 6. Germline CDR1 reads SGHTA; CDR2 reads FQGTGA. The CDR3 extends over 16 amino acids. The CDR3 protein is CASSREGTGSGNTIYF. The DNA of the CDR3 is TGTGCCAGCAGCAGAGAAGGGACAGGCTCTGGAAACACCATATATTTT.

The rearrangement joins TRBV29-1 to TRBJ2-1; 8 nucleotides match TRBD2. The CDR3 has 14 amino acids. Trimming took 7 bases from V and 4 from J; bases not matched to a gene: 9. Germline V gene lookup returns CDR1 SQVTM and CDR2 ANQGSEA. CDR3 region: CSAGGAGAYNEQFF. The CDR3 nucleotides are TGCAGCGCCGGGGGAGCGGGAGCATACAATGAGCAGTTCTTC.

The chain combines TRBV6-1 with TRBJ2-1; 7 positions match TRBD1. J gave up 0 bases and V 1 base, and 6 bases lay outside the gene matches. This CDR3 is 17 amino acids long. Germline CDR1 MNHNS, CDR2 SASEGT. The CDR3 loop reads CASSEDKGAGSYNEQFF. The CDR3 nucleotides are TGTGCCAGCAGTGAAGATAAGGGGGCGGGCTCCTACAATGAGCAGTTCTTC.

The genes are TRBV6-1 and TRBJ2-7; 7 bases are a match to TRBD1. V lost 4 bases and J lost 1; bases outside the gene matches: 4. The germline V gene has CDR1 MNHNS and CDR2 SASEGT. The CDR3 spans 14 residues. CDR3 sequence (DNA): TGTGCCAGCAGTGGGTGGGACAGTTCCTACGAGCAGTACTTC. Translation: CASSGWDSSYEQYF.